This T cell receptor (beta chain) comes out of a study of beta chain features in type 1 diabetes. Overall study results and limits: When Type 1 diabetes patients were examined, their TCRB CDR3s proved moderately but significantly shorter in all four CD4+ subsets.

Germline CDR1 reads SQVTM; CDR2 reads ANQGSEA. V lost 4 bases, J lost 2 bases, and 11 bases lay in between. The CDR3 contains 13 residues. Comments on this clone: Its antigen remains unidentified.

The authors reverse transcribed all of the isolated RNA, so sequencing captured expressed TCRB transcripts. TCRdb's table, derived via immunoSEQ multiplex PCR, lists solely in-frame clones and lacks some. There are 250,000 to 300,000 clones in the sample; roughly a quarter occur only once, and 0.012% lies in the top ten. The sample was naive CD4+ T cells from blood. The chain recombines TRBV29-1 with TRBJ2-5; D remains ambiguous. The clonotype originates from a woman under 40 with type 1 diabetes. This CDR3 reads CSVAPDIQETQYF. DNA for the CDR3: TGCAGCGTTGCACCAGACATTCAAGAGACCCAGTACTTC.